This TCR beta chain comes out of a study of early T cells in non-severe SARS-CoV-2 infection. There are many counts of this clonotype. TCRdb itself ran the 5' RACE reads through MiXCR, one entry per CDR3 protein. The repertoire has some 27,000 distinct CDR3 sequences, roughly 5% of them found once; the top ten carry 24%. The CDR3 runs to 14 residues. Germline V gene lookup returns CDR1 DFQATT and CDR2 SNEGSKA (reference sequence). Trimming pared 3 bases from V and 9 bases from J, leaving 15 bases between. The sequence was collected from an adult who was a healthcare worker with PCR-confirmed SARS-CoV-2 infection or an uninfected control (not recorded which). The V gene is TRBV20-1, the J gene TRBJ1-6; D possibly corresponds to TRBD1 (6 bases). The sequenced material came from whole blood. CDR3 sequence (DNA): TGCAGTGCTAGCCGGGAGGGGGGGCTTTCACCCCTCCACTTT. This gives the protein CSASREGGLSPLHF.